This T cell receptor (beta chain) is drawn from a study of T cells in tumors after PD-1 blockade. Study-level information: Patients received pembrolizumab 200 mg every 3 weeks or cemiplimab 350 mg every 2 weeks. Some patients also took daily vismodegib 150 mg during anti-PD-1 treatment.

Study conclusions and caveats: Blood contained about 38% of the tumor's TCR clonotypes.

Turning to this clone: Its antigen is still unknown.

The assay was immunoSEQ multiplex PCR, and TCRdb's table has in-frame clones only and misses some. The sample lists around 50,000 clones; approximately 79% were seen once. This TCR came from a human donor with advanced basal cell or squamous cell carcinoma (not recorded which). Here the sequenced sample was PBMCs, taken before anti-PD-1 therapy.

The CDR3 DNA follows: TGTGCCAGCGGGGGTGTTTTCTCTGGAAACACCATATATTTT. Encoded protein: CASGGVFSGNTIYF. The chain is built from TRBV28 and TRBJ1-3; D possibly corresponds to TRBD1 (5 bases). There are 14 residues in the CDR3. From germline, CDR1 is MDHEN and CDR2 SYDVKM. V lost 8 bases, J lost 0 bases, and 11 bases lay in between.